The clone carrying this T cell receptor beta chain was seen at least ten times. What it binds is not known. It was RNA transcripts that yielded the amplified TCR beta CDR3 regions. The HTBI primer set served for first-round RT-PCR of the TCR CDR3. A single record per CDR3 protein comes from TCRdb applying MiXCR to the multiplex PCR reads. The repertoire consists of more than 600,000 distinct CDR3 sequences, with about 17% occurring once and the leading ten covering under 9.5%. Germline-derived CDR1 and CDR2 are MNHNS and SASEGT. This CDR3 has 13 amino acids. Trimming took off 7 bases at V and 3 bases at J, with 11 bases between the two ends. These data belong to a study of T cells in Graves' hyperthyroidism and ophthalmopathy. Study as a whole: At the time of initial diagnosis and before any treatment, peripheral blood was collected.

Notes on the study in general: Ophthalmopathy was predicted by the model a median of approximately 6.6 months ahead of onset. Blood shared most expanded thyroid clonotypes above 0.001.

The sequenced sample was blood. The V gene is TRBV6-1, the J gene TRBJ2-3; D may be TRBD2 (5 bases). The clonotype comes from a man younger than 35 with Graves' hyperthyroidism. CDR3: CASTPPGTDTQYF. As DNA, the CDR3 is TGTGCCAGCACCCCGCCGGGGACAGATACGCAGTATTTT.